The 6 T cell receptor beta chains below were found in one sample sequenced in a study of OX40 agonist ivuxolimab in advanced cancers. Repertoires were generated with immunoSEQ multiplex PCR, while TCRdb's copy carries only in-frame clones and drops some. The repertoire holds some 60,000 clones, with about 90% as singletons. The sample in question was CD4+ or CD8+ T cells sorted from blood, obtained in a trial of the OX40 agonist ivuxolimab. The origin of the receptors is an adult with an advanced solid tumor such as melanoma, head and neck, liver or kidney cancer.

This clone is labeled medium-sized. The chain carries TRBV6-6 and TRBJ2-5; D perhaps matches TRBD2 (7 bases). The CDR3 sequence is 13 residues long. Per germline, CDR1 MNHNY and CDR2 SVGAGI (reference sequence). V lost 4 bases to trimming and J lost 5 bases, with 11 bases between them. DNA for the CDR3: TGTGCCAGCAGTTTACAGGGAGGGGAGACCCAGTACTTC. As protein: CASSLQGGETQYF.

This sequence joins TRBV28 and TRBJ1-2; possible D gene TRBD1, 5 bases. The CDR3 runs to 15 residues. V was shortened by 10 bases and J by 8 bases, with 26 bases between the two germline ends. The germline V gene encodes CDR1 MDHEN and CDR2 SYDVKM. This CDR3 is CATHERAALKGGYTF. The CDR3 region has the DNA TGTGCCACCCACGAAAGGGCCGCCTTGAAGGGGGGCTACACCTTC.

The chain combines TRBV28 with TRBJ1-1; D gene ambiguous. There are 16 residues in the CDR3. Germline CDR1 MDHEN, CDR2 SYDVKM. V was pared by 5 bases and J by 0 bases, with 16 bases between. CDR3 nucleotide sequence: TGTGCCAGCAGTCGGTTAAGGACGGACTTGAACACTGAAGCTTTCTTT. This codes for CASSRLRTDLNTEAFF. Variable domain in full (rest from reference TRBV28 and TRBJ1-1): DVKVTQSSRYLVKRTGEKVFLECVQDMDHENMFWYRQDPGLGLRLIYFSYDVKMKEKGDIPEGYSVSREKKERFSLILESASTNQTSMYLCASSRLRTDLNTEAFFGQGTRLTVV.

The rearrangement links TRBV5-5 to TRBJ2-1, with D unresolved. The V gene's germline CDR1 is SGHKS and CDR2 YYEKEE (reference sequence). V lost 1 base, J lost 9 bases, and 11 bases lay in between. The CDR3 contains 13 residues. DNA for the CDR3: TGTGCCAGCAGCTTGCACGTCGTGGGTGAGCAGTTCTTC. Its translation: CASSLHVVGEQFF.

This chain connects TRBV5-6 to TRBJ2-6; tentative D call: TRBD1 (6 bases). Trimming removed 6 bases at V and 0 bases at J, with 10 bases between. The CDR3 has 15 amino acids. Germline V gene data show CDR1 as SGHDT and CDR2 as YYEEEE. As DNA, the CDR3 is TGTGCCAGCACTGAGGGGGTCTCTGGGGCCAACGTCCTGACTTTC. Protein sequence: CASTEGVSGANVLTF.

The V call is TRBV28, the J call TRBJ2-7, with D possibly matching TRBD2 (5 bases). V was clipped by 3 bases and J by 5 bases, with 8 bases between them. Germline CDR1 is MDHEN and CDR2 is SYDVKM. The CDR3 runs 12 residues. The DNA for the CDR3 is TGTGCCAGCAGTTTGTCGGGGAACGAGCAGTACTTC. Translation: CASSLSGNEQYF.